This T cell receptor beta chain came from a study of Graves' ophthalmopathy and Graves' hyperthyroidism. Study as a whole: Peripheral blood (taken before any treatment) was collected at initial diagnosis.

Donors with ophthalmopathy: moderate-to-severe activity, CAS ≥3, NOSPECS ≥4, duration under 3 months. Diagnosis relied on clinical symptoms, serum thyroxine, TRAb, thyroid ultrasound and orbital computed tomography. The sequenced template was RNA, covering the TCR beta CDR3 region. The library came from an HTBI-primed first-round RT-PCR and a second-round multiplex PCR. Each CDR3 protein is one row after TCRdb ran MiXCR on the multiplex PCR reads. The data show some 400,000 distinct CDR3 sequences, 15% to 20% seen once. The CDR3 totals 14 residues. Germline CDR1 is DFQATT and CDR2 is SNEGSKA (reference sequence). V lost 2 bases and J lost 4; bases outside the gene matches: 5. Study results and limitations: The authors also found most expanded thyroid clonotypes above 0.001 frequency in blood.

This clonotype was observed at least ten times. Its matching antigen is unknown. The sequence was obtained from a woman between 18 and 29 years old with Graves' ophthalmopathy. The V gene is TRBV20-1, the J gene TRBJ1-3; 7 bases are a match to TRBD1. Sequencing input: peripheral blood. The CDR3 sequence is CSARIKGAGNTIYF. The CDR3 DNA reads TGCAGTGCTAGAATCAAGGGGGCCGGAAACACCATATATTTT.